The T cell receptor (beta chain) described here comes from a study of neurological immune-mediated disorders. Study-wide findings and caveats: There were no CDR3 amino acid sequences shared by expanded clones across subjects, a result suggesting private repertoires in all groups.

This clonotype was found many times. Its antigen is undetermined. TCRdb re-called the 5' RACE reads with MiXCR, one entry per CDR3 protein. Here the sample spans more than 50,000 distinct CDR3 sequences, around 3.9% being singletons. Unsorted libraries used 2 million PBMCs kept at -80 degrees C. The receptor was isolated from a man under 40 with multiple sclerosis. The sequencing sample was made of PBMCs.

The CDR3 sequence: CSARMGEPGEQYF. Written as DNA, the CDR3 is TGCAGTGCTAGGATGGGGGAACCGGGCGAGCAGTACTTC. The V gene is TRBV20-1, the J gene TRBJ2-7; the D call may be TRBD1 or TRBD2 (5 bases each). There are 13 residues in the CDR3. Trimming took off 3 bases at V and 6 bases at J, with 15 bases between the two ends. In germline, CDR1 is DFQATT, CDR2 SNEGSKA (reference sequence).